This TCR beta chain was retrieved from a study of a mutant IDH1 vaccine in newly diagnosed glioma. At the level of the study: Antecedent treatment encompassed radiotherapy, temozolomide, or their combination; the majority received both. Study conclusions and caveats: In roughly 93% of patients, immune responses induced by the vaccine occurred.

Time point: week 11, during vaccination. Topical imiquimod was applied with each vaccine dose, which held 300 ug of mutant IDH1 20-mer peptide. Each tumor in the donors was a new WHO grade 3 or 4 astrocytoma, IDH1-mutant and ATRX-lost. Only in-frame clones appear in the TCRdb table, and some are missing; sequencing was by immunoSEQ multiplex PCR. Here the sample spans fewer than 70,000 clones, about 88% being singletons. With respect to this clone: Its antigen is currently unknown.

Germline-derived CDR1 and CDR2 are SNHLY and FYNNEI. V dropped 6 bases and J dropped 4; count of bases not matched to a gene: 5. The CDR3 consists of 16 residues. This specimen consisted of PBMCs, obtained from a glioma patient whose treatment included an IDH1 peptide vaccine. This chain connects TRBV2 to TRBJ2-2; 13 nucleotides agree with TRBD2. The source is a man between 35 and 55 years old with glioma. The DNA of the CDR3 is TGTGCCAGCAGGGGACTAGCGGGAACAAGCACCGGGGAGCTGTTTTTT. It specifies CASRGLAGTSTGELFF.